These T cell receptor beta chains were read from a single sample in a study of T cell responses to AZD1222 COVID-19 vaccine. Some clones are missing from TCRdb's copy, which holds only in-frame ones; the method was immunoSEQ multiplex PCR. The sample holds 150,000 to 250,000 clones; approximately 95% are singletons and the top ten take approximately 1%. Material: peripheral blood, obtained 28 days after the second AZD1222 dose. The receptor source for this set is an adult who received the AZD1222 COVID-19 vaccine. CDR3s include the opening cysteine and the closing phenylalanine or tryptophan. The D gene is left open where the match is weak. The size of a clone is reported for some rows only, either as once, few or many, or as a class for expanded clones.

j_call d_call v_call clone_size cdr3_nt cdr3_aa
TRBJ1-1 - TRBV20-1 - TGCAGTGCAAATGAAGCTTTCTTT CSANEAFF
TRBJ1-5 - TRBV3-1/TRBV3-2 - TGTGCCAGCAGCGGACCAGGGACCTCAACGCATTTT CASSGPGTSTHF
TRBJ1-3 - TRBV19 - TGTGCCAGCTTGGGCAGCTCATCTGGAAACACCATATATTTT CASLGSSSGNTIYF
TRBJ1-1 - TRBV5-1 - TGCGCCAGCAGCTTGGAGGCAGGGAAAGGGGGTGAAGCTTTCTTT CASSLEAGKGGEAFF
TRBJ1-2 - TRBV7-8 - TGTGCCAGCAGCCTCGGGACCCTAACTACCTTTTATGGCTACACCTTC CASSLGTLTTFYGYTF
TRBJ1-1 TRBD1 TRBV4-1 - TGCGCCAGCAGCCCCCCGGACAGGGTGAATACTGAAGCTTTCTTT CASSPPDRVNTEAFF
TRBJ2-1 TRBD2 TRBV3-1/TRBV3-2 - TGTGCCAGCAGCCAGGGACTAGCGGGGGGCCCCCAGTTCTTC CASSQGLAGGPQFF
TRBJ1-1 - TRBV4-3 - TGCGCCAGCAGCCAAGTTCAAGACACTGAAGCTTTCTTT CASSQVQDTEAFF
TRBJ1-1 - TRBV7-9 - TGTGCCAGCTCCCCTCAAGGGAGGAACACTGAAGCTTTCTTT CASSPQGRNTEAFF
TRBJ2-5 - TRBV19 - TGTGCCAGTACTCCGGGACACAGCCAAGAGACCCAGTACTTC CASTPGHSQETQYF
TRBJ1-4 - TRBV12-3/TRBV12-4 - TGTGCCAGCAGCCCGGCCCCCGGCGAAAAACTGTTTTTT CASSPAPGEKLFF
TRBJ2-2 - TRBV5-1 - TGCGCCAGCAGCACCGCCCCGGACCCCGGGGAGCTGTTTTTT CASSTAPDPGELFF
TRBJ2-7 TRBD1 TRBV12-5 - TGTGCTAGTGCTACCGGACAGGGAAACTACGAGCAGTACTTC CASATGQGNYEQYF
TRBJ2-3 - TRBV6-5 - TGTGCCAGCAGTTACCAGGGTAGCACAGATACGCAGTATTTT CASSYQGSTDTQYF
TRBJ2-7 TRBD1 TRBV7-9 - TGTGCCAGCAGCTATCGGACAGGGACGCTGTACGAGCAGTACTTC CASSYRTGTLYEQYF
TRBJ2-7 - TRBV7-9 - TGTGCCAGCAGCTTAGGTAACCGGGCCGGCTACGAGCAGTACTTC CASSLGNRAGYEQYF
TRBJ2-7 - TRBV19 once TGTGCCAGTAGTATGGGGGGCCCCCGCGAGCAGTACTTC CASSMGGPREQYF
TRBJ1-2 TRBD1 TRBV3-1/TRBV3-2 - TGTGCCAGCAGCCAGCCGGGACAGGGTCGACTCACCTTC CASSQPGQGRLTF
TRBJ2-3 TRBD2 TRBV7-3 - TGTGCCAGCAGCCTGGGGGGACTAGCGGACACAGATACGCAGTATTTT CASSLGGLADTDTQYF
TRBJ1-1 - TRBV9 - TGTGCCAGCAGCCCTCGACAGAACCTAAACACTGAAGCTTTCTTT CASSPRQNLNTEAFF
TRBJ1-1 TRBD1 TRBV9 - TGTGCCAGCAGCGCGACAGGGCAAAACACTGAAGCTTTCTTT CASSATGQNTEAFF
TRBJ1-6 - TRBV9 - TGTGCCAGCAGCGGGGGGAGCTCCTATAATTCACCCCTCCACTTT CASSGGSSYNSPLHF
TRBJ1-5 - TRBV7-8 - TGTGCCAGCAGCGATAGCCAGGGGAGACTCCAGCATTTT CASSDSQGRLQHF
TRBJ2-2 TRBD1 TRBV5-1 - TGCGCCAGCAGCCTACAGGGGGCAACCGGGGAGCTGTTTTTT CASSLQGATGELFF
TRBJ2-3 - TRBV9 - TGTGCCAGCAGCGGGGTAGAGTTCACAGATACGCAGTATTTT CASSGVEFTDTQYF
TRBJ1-2 - TRBV7-9 once TGTGCCAGCAGCGCTGGGTCCGTCTACTATGGCTACACCTTC CASSAGSVYYGYTF
TRBJ1-3 - TRBV4-1 - TGCGCCAGCAGCCAAGAGGTCTTTGCCCTAACCGCCGCGGGAAACACCATATATTTT CASSQEVFALTAAGNTIYF
TRBJ1-3 TRBD1 TRBV11-2 - TGTGCCAGCAGCTTAGGGGGGACAGGGAGCTCTGGAAACACCATATATTTT CASSLGGTGSSGNTIYF
TRBJ1-2 TRBD1 TRBV29-1 - TGCAGCGTTGACAGGGGGTCGCTTGGCTACACCTTC CSVDRGSLGYTF
TRBJ1-1 - TRBV6-5 few TGTGCCAGCAGTTACGGGGGCCGGATCGACACTGAAGCTTTCTTT CASSYGGRIDTEAFF
TRBJ2-7 - TRBV13 - TGTGCCAGCAGCTTAGGGCGGAGAAAGCGGCAGTACTTC CASSLGRRKRQYF
TRBJ2-7 - TRBV29-1 - TGCAGCGTTTTTCGGACTTCCGAGCAGTACTTC CSVFRTSEQYF
TRBJ2-1 - TRBV19 - TGTGCCAGTCGAAACAGGAGAAATGAGCAGTTCTTC CASRNRRNEQFF
TRBJ1-2 - TRBV9 - TGTGCCAGCAGCGCCCAACAGGAAACCATTGGTGGCTACACCTTC CASSAQQETIGGYTF
TRBJ1-2 - TRBV12-3/TRBV12-4 - TGTGCCAGCAGTAACAGGGTTAGCTATGGCTACACCTTC CASSNRVSYGYTF
TRBJ1-2 - TRBV30 - TGTGCCTGGCGTAGGGAGGCTAACTATGGCTACACCTTC CAWRREANYGYTF
TRBJ1-5 TRBD1 TRBV18 - TGTGCCAGCTCACCCGGGACAGGGGGCACGGAACAGCCCCAGCATTTT CASSPGTGGTEQPQHF
TRBJ2-7 - TRBV9 - TGTGCCAGCAGCGTAGTCCTTCAGGGCGAGCAGTACTTC CASSVVLQGEQYF
TRBJ2-2 - TRBV5-1 - TGCGCCAGCAGCTTGGCTGCCAGGGTCCGGGTCGGGGAGCTGTTTTTT CASSLAARVRVGELFF
TRBJ2-1 TRBD1 TRBV5-4 - TGTGCCAGCAGCTTGGACAGGGGCAATGAGCAGTTCTTC CASSLDRGNEQFF
TRBJ1-1 TRBD1 TRBV5-1 - TGCGCCAGCAGTTACACAGGGGTCACTGAAGCTTTCTTT CASSYTGVTEAFF
TRBJ1-2 - TRBV29-1 - TGCAGCGTTGCCTGGGGTCCTGGCTACACCTTC CSVAWGPGYTF
TRBJ1-5 - TRBV12-3/TRBV12-4 - TGTGCCAGCAGCCAACAGGCCCAGGAGCCCCAGCATTTT CASSQQAQEPQHF
TRBJ1-4 - TRBV30 - TGTGCCTGGAGTGGAGGGGGAGTTGAAAAACTGTTTTTT CAWSGGGVEKLFF